This TCR beta chain was identified during a study of cytomegalovirus exposure and HLA in healthy donors (dated by TCRdb to 2017 to 2019). For the study in its entirety: According to an earlier analysis of 550 to 750 of the donors, some 180 million T cells yielded 95 million to 140 million unique TCR beta sequences and 276 Gb of sequence data. Roughly 300 gigabases of sequencing data and approximately 84 million unique TCR sequences were included in an early release covering several hundred HLA-typed donors. Of the roughly 400 genotyped donors, 75% to 85% were placed in the genetic ancestry cluster associated with self-reported Caucasian donors. The aim of the study was to test whether cataloging public T cell receptors could identify signatures of past pathogen exposure. Using immunosequencing, the study profiled T cell repertoires from about 650 subjects and related those repertoires to cytomegalovirus serostatus. Along with the roughly 700-subject first cohort, a separate validation cohort of over 90 different subjects was used. High-throughput TCR immunosequencing, statistical association of individual TCRs with disease status, and machine learning were combined to predict cytomegalovirus infection status. A later analysis re-examined previously published TCR beta repertoires from roughly 650 donors and added high-resolution HLA genotyping to investigate patterns of TCR occurrence. Rather than drawing on any new phenotypic data, the later analysis identified candidate immune exposures from TCR beta sequences and the way those sequences occurred across donors. An earlier analysis of 587 of the donors used high-throughput TCR beta sequencing to judge whether each TCR beta V gene segment behaved as functional or pseudogenic. Donor age, sex, ethnicity and CMV serostatus were collected together with the repertoire data. A later genetic analysis took genome-wide SNP genotypes for about 65% of the roughly 670 donors and used that subset as a discovery cohort. All discovery cohort repertoires had been generated using a single sequencing platform. HLA typing included class I and class II loci at four-digit resolution. The number of typed donors differed by locus: 629-630 for A, B, C, DRB1 and DQB1; approximately 520 for DQA1; fewer than 610 for DPA1; and 400 to 480 for DPB1. Four to six DR-DQ haplotypes were handled as single units for association and clustering, since linkage in the cohort was strong. Among under 450 genotyped donors of the cohort, an average of approximately 250,000 unique TCR beta nucleotide sequences were sequenced per donor, roughly a sixth of them non-productive.

CDR1 is given as MGHDK and CDR2 as SYGVNS, both from the germline V gene. V is pruned by 1 base and J by 4 bases, leaving 9 bases of the junction without a gene match. Its CDR3 holds 18 amino acids, cysteine through phenylalanine. Here the CDR3 DNA is all that survives: 54 bases in frame from base 1. In total, around 600 healthy bone marrow donors made up the cohort. Cohort members were all nominally healthy when sampled, although unrecorded immune exposures were likely present. The donor was CMV seropositive and was included in the group of 250 to 300 seropositive cohort members. A peripheral blood sample was provided by each donor, and peripheral blood mononuclear cells were used for TCR beta sequencing. The Qiagen DNeasy Blood Extraction Kit was used to extract genomic DNA from the blood cell samples. Preparation of the library involved the immunoSEQ multiplex PCR assay. For the multiplex PCR, a mixture combining 60 forward primers for TCR Vbeta segments and 13 reverse primers for TCR Jbeta segments was used. The CDR3 region of rearranged TCR beta genes was amplified from genomic DNA by a multiplex PCR assay. The Illumina HiSeq System was used to sequence the amplified TCR beta libraries as 87-base-pair reads. Per the original workflow: A later analysis tallied tens of millions of unique TCR beta chains across the 640 or so repertoires, and around 10 million of those chains were shared by two or more donors. Raw reads were error-corrected and collapsed into unique sequences with a nearest-neighbor algorithm that merged closely related sequences to remove PCR and sequencing errors. CDR3 sequences were aligned to IMGT reference sequences to assign V, D and J gene segments. For a sequence to be retained, a match of at least six nucleotides was required to both a V gene segment and a J gene segment. A rearrangement was called productive if the CDR3 had no stop codons and remained in frame with V and J, and every other rearrangement was called non-productive. Following IMGT convention, CDR3 was defined as the stretch from the second conserved V-encoded cysteine up to the conserved J-encoded phenylalanine. The earlier analysis of 587 of the donors excluded sequences that lacked an unambiguous match to a single V gene segment. In an earlier analysis of approximately 560 of the donors, a V segment was called functional when productive rearrangements were above 56.7%, and segregating when the standard deviation between donors exceeded 5%. A statistical classification framework was developed to diagnose cytomegalovirus status using the catalog of TCR beta chain sequences. In a later analysis, V and J genes were assigned by comparing TCR nucleotide sequences against IMGT/GENE-DB human TR gene sequences. A later analysis assigned CDR3 sequences and most-parsimonious VDJ recombination scenarios with the TCRdist pipeline. A later analysis defined each TCR beta chain by its CDR3 amino acid sequence plus V-gene family, and excluded reads lacking a unique V-gene family. As a way to deal with suspected cross-contamination and a sequencing artifact, a later analysis dropped hundreds of nucleotide sequences that were highly shared and had low generation probability. In a later analysis, a clonal expansion index was calculated for each public chain from normalized within-repertoire ranks of inferred template counts. Generation probabilities in a later analysis came from a VDJ recombination model fitted to out-of-frame rearrangements, and those results were checked against IGoR. Hypergeometric tests were used in a later analysis to score TCR-TCR, TCR-HLA and TCR-CMV co-occurrence, with a repertoire-size bias correction applied to the TCR pairs. False discovery rates were estimated in a later analysis by permuting HLA or CMV assignments 20 times. A later analysis grouped co-occurring TCRs with DBSCAN, adding TCRdist sequence similarity when clustering within HLA-allele-positive subsets. Co-occurrence clustering excluded repertoires with fewer than 30,000 or more than 120,000 public chains, plus five with anomalous nucleotide sharing. TCRdb provides this immuneACCESS table in a form limited to in-frame rearrangements. Some clones are lacking; in checked studies, under half of them reflect an unresolved V gene, and why the rest are absent is not known. Clone size and V and J calls were adopted from that table, with D and trimming inferred from the DNA. In this sample's table one finds approximately 50,000 clones. In total, the top ten clones hold about an eighth of the sample.

General study outcomes and caveats: CMV serostatus was the only immune exposure information available for the cohort. A further reported finding was that TCR beta sequences accurately predicted the HLA-A and HLA-B alleles for most subjects in the first cohort. Some IMGT-functional V segments, including TRBV6-2 and TRBV6-3, could not be told apart with the 87-base-pair reads, so those segments were excluded. The presence/absence analyses assumed that sequencing depth was roughly uniform across donors, and that assumption may not be true. HLA typing was unavailable for some donors at each locus, so association tests used only the typed subset. In a later analysis, several top co-occurrence clusters were reported to appear linked to parvovirus B19, influenza, CMV and Epstein-Barr virus. According to a later analysis, TCR association rates differed among HLA loci, with DRB1 alleles showing the most associated TCRs and HLA-C alleles showing the fewest. Broadly in line with IMGT annotations, most TCR beta V segments showed up in productive rearrangements about 87% or about 30% of the time in an earlier analysis of under 700 of the donors. In a later analysis, HLA-associated TCR beta chains were found to be more clonally expanded and to have lower generation probabilities than equally common non-associated chains. Correlated functional status among segregating V segments might reflect linkage disequilibrium, but an unknown experimental factor could not be ruled out. In a later analysis, 15,000 to 20,000 TCR beta sequences were associated with specific HLA alleles at a false discovery rate of 0.05. Cytomegalovirus status was reported to be diagnosed by the classifier with high specificity and sensitivity in both the original and validation cohorts. Strong co-occurrence of HLA alleles, especially DR and DQ, made assigning TCR associations to individual alleles difficult. A few of the identified cytomegalovirus-associated TCR beta chains were confirmed in vitro to be specific for cytomegalovirus antigens. A cluster of highly shared sequence variants was judged likely to represent a technical artifact of the sequencing pipeline. A later analysis found that most CMV-associated TCR beta chains appeared HLA-restricted, with HLA associations seemingly driven largely by CMV exposure. Across donors, most TCR sequences were observed very rarely, whereas some public TCRs were present in many individuals. A total of fewer than 200 TCR beta chains were listed by the study as associated with cytomegalovirus. According to the authors, the approach could potentially be generalized to other disease states and immunological phenotypes. The earlier analysis of 587 of the donors excluded over 15 rarely observed V segments, including chromosome 9 orphons, because counts were too low. A later genetic analysis associated a missense DCLRE1C variant with V-gene and J-gene trimming of TCR beta chains, and an independent cohort replicated the association. In a later genetic analysis, fewer N-insertions in productive TCRs were reported among donors in an Asian-associated ancestry cluster than the roughly 700-donor mean. Only TCR beta chains were sequenced in this cohort, and the absence of alpha or paired-chain data limited detectable features.

As for this clone: It has no known antigen specificity.

Source material: PBMCs. The sequence derives from a man between 18 and 29 years old in good health and CMV-seropositive. Recombination linked TRBV25-1 to TRBJ2-1; a stretch of 11 junction bases matches TRBD2. For the CDR3, the sequence is CASSEFFDSGREYNEQFF. DNA sequence: TGTGCCAGCAGTGAATTCTTTGATAGCGGGAGGGAATACAATGAGCAGTTCTTC. This CDR3, with the reference TRBV25-1 and TRBJ2-1 proteins standing in past its ends, gives the full variable domain EADIYQTPRYLVIGTGKKITLECSQTMGHDKMYWYQQDPGMELHLIHYSYGVNSTEKGDLSSESTVSRIRTEHFPLTLESARPSHTSQYLCASSEFFDSGREYNEQFFGPGTRLTVL.